This T cell receptor (beta chain) originates from a study of vaccination and CD4 T cells after COVID-19. Study summary: Convalescent participants consisted of six males and four females, two being Hispanic. Cells were stimulated with overlapping spike peptide pools from SARS-CoV-2, HCoV-NL63, HCoV-OC43 and HCoV-229E. Culture controls were given either a CEFX pool, an HIV-1 Nef pool, or no peptide.

This clonotype came up a few times. What it binds is unknown. The treatment denotes: roughly ten-day PBMC culture with coronavirus spike peptide pools or control peptides (ViraFEST assay). Cultured CD4+ T-cell DNA underwent Oncomine TCR Beta short-read sequencing. TCRdb re-called the PCR reads with MiXCR, one entry per CDR3 protein. The data hold 8,400 or so distinct CDR3 sequences, with 40% to 60% observed a single time. This TCR was recovered from a human donor who had recovered from COVID-19. The sample taken for sequencing was CD4+ T cells from blood, cultured in vitro.

Written as DNA, the CDR3 is TGCAGTGCCGGTAGCTCCTACAATGAGCAGTTCTTC. This encodes CSAGSSYNEQFF. The chain has TRBV20-1 and TRBJ2-1; no definite D call. CDR3 length: 12 residues. Looked up from germline, CDR1 is DFQATT and CDR2 is SNEGSKA (reference sequence). Trimming removed 6 bases from V and 0 bases from J, with 6 bases in between.